Below are 19 T cell receptor beta chains sequenced from a single sample in a study of blood T cell repertoires in COVID-19. The repertoire was sequenced with immunoSEQ multiplex PCR; TCRdb's copy has only in-frame clones and lacks some. Of approximately 230,000 clones in the sample, roughly 87% were seen once. The sequencing input was peripheral blood. The receptors derive from a man younger than 30 with active or convalescent COVID-19.

The J gene is TRBJ2-7, the V gene TRBV29-1; 8 nucleotides line up with TRBD1. The germline gives CDR1 SQVTM, CDR2 ANQGSEA. This CDR3 has 12 amino acids. With V trimmed by 5 bases and J by 5 bases, 5 bases remained unmatched. The CDR3 DNA is TGCAGCGTTCTTTCACAGGGGGACGAGCAGTACTTC. This sequence encodes CSVLSQGDEQYF.

J is TRBJ1-1 and V is TRBV5-1; tentative D call: TRBD1 (5 bases). Per germline, CDR1 SGHRS and CDR2 YFSETQ. There are 16 residues in the CDR3. With 2 bases removed from V and 9 bases from J, the gap between germline ends came to 23 bases. CDR3 DNA sequence: TGCGCCAGCAGCTTTGGGGCGGAGGGTTTTGTCAGGAAAGCTTTCTTT. As protein: CASSFGAEGFVRKAFF.

The chain joins TRBV5-1 to TRBJ2-3; 8 bases align to TRBD2. V shed 4 bases and J 2 bases; nucleotides not matched to a gene: 6. CDR3 size: 15 residues. CDR1 and CDR2 from the germline V gene are SGHRS and YFSETQ. The CDR3 bases are TGCGCCAGCAGCCCCGAGGGACTAGTCACAGATACGCAGTATTTT. The encoded protein is CASSPEGLVTDTQYF.

V gene TRBV3-1 (or the pseudogene TRBV3-2) combines with J gene TRBJ2-5; D is possibly TRBD2 (5 bases). CDR1 and CDR2 from the germline V gene are LGHDT and YNNKEL (reference sequence). V gave up 7 bases and J gave up 2 bases, with 20 bases separating them. This CDR3 contains 16 residues. The CDR3: CASTDLLTGIQETQYF. CDR3 in DNA: TGTGCCAGCACCGACCTCCTTACCGGGATTCAAGAGACCCAGTACTTC.

This clone was recorded only once. The J gene is TRBJ2-1, the V gene TRBV11-2, with 7 bases that match TRBD2. Per the germline V gene, CDR1 is SGHAT and CDR2 is FQNNGV. There are 16 residues in the CDR3. The trim removed 5 bases at V and 4 bases at J, leaving 11 bases unmatched. CDR3 sequence reads: CASSPRRLAVYNEQFF. The CDR3 DNA sequence: TGTGCCAGCAGCCCCAGGAGGCTAGCGGTGTACAATGAGCAGTTCTTC.

J is TRBJ2-5 and V is TRBV5-8, with D perhaps TRBD1 (6 bases). Germline V gene data show CDR1 as SGHTS and CDR2 as YDEGEE. The CDR3 covers 17 residues. The V end lost 2 bases, the J end lost 2 bases, and 19 bases lay between the germline ends. The CDR3: CASSLITGQGRQETQYF. CDR3 nucleotides: TGTGCCAGCAGCTTAATCACTGGGCAGGGGAGACAAGAGACCCAGTACTTC.

V is TRBV10-3 and J is TRBJ1-2; the match to TRBD1 covers 7 bases. The CDR3 runs to 13 residues. V gave up 5 bases and J gave up 4 bases; unmatched junction bases: 4. CDR1 and CDR2 (germline): ENHRY, SYGVKD. The CDR3 reads CAISQGQTYGYTF. Here the CDR3 DNA reads TGTGCCATCAGTCAGGGACAGACCTATGGCTACACCTTC.

Only one count was recorded for this clone. The chain joins TRBV6-7 to TRBJ1-2; 8 nucleotides agree with TRBD1. TRBV6-7 is an open reading frame whose function is uncertain. This CDR3 spans 15 amino acids. Unmatched junction bases numbered 9, after V lost 2 bases and J lost 7 bases. The CDR3 nucleotides are TGTGCCAGCAGTTACAATTTGTCAGGGGGCGTTGGCTACACCTTC. Protein: CASSYNLSGGVGYTF.

V gene TRBV14 combines with J gene TRBJ1-5; D may be TRBD1 (5 bases). This CDR3 region has 17 residues. V lost 5 bases, J lost 1 base, and 18 bases lay in between. Germline V gene sequence: CDR1 SGHDN, CDR2 FVKESK. The CDR3, as DNA: TGTGCCAGCAGCTCCTGGACATGGCCTGGGAGCAATCAGCCCCAGCATTTT. Its protein product is CASSSWTWPGSNQPQHF.

The chain combines TRBV9 with TRBJ1-3; D not resolved. The CDR3 consists of 14 residues. The V end was cut by 0 bases, the J end by 3 bases, with 7 bases between. Looked up from germline, CDR1 is SGDLS and CDR2 is YYNGEE. CDR3 amino acids: CASSVDWSGNTIYF. The DNA for the CDR3 is TGTGCCAGCAGCGTAGACTGGAGTGGAAACACCATATATTTT.

J is TRBJ1-1 and V is TRBV11-2; TRBD1 is a possible D gene (5 bases). Germline-derived CDR1 and CDR2 are SGHAT and FQNNGV. This CDR3 has 14 amino acids. Trimming took 5 bases from V and 5 from J, leaving 15 bases between them. The CDR3 nucleotides are TGTGCCAGCAGCGTGGTCCAGGGTGAAACTGAAGCTTTCTTT. It encodes CASSVVQGETEAFF.

This clone came up once. The chain has TRBV4-3 and TRBJ1-4; D not certain. The CDR3 has 16 residues. Trimming cost V 0 bases and J 4 bases, with 12 bases left between them. Germline CDR1 LGHNA, CDR2 YSLEER. In nucleotides, the CDR3 is TGCGCCAGCAGCCAAGACGGTGCAGGATATAATGAAAAACTGTTTTTT. It specifies CASSQDGAGYNEKLFF.

The V call is TRBV5-4, the J call TRBJ2-7; D may be TRBD1 (6 bases). The CDR3 has 13 residues. V was trimmed by 1 base and J by 4 bases, leaving 9 bases between them. Germline CDR1 is SGHNT and CDR2 is YYREEE (reference sequence). DNA for the CDR3: TGTGCCAGCAGCTTGATCACAGGGTACGAGCAGTACTTC. It yields the protein CASSLITGYEQYF.

This chain connects TRBV5-4 to TRBJ2-5; 7 nucleotides match TRBD2. Germline assignment: CDR1 SGHNT and CDR2 YYREEE (reference sequence). V lost 4 bases, J lost 2 bases, and 8 bases stayed unmatched. The CDR3 covers 15 residues. CDR3 in amino acids: CASSRRGSRQETQYF. CDR3 nucleotides: TGTGCCAGCAGCAGGCGGGGGAGCCGGCAAGAGACCCAGTACTTC.

The rearrangement joins TRBV9 to TRBJ2-2; D gene unclear. V was pared by 1 base and J by 2 bases, with 6 bases between. The CDR3 loop spans 14 amino acids. Germline V gene data show CDR1 as SGDLS and CDR2 as YYNGEE. This CDR3 is CASSVWSNTGELFF. Here the CDR3 DNA reads TGTGCCAGCAGCGTATGGAGTAACACCGGGGAGCTGTTTTTT.

This clone was found once. V gene TRBV11-2 combines with J gene TRBJ2-5; D not resolved. The CDR3 is 16 residues long. Trimming stripped 0 bases from V and 4 bases from J, with 15 bases between. Germline CDR1 reads SGHAT; CDR2 reads FQNNGV. The CDR3: CASSLDLGGELETQYF. CDR3 sequence (DNA): TGTGCCAGCAGCTTAGATCTAGGCGGCGAGTTAGAGACCCAGTACTTC.

The V call is TRBV6-2 or TRBV6-3, the J call TRBJ1-2; 7 bases fit TRBD1. In germline, CDR1 is MNHEY, CDR2 SVGEGT. CDR3 size: 16 residues. Trimming removed 4 bases from V and 5 bases from J; junction bases left unmatched: 13. The chain's CDR3 is CASSWTTTGTEYGYTF. CDR3 DNA: TGTGCCAGCAGTTGGACAACCACCGGGACAGAGTATGGCTACACCTTC.

The table lists this clone with a few counts. The chain recombines TRBV6-1 with TRBJ1-5; tentative D call: TRBD1 (5 bases). Trimming pared 2 bases from V and 9 bases from J, leaving 14 bases between. This CDR3 is built from 14 residues. Germline assignment: CDR1 MNHNS and CDR2 SASEGT. The CDR3 DNA sequence: TGTGCCAGCAGTGAACAGGGTACCCTCTGGCCCCAGCATTTT. This codes for CASSEQGTLWPQHF.

The chain carries TRBV7-2 and TRBJ2-7; 7 bases align to TRBD2. The germline V gene encodes CDR1 SGHTA and CDR2 FQGNSA. The CDR3 has 15 amino acids. The V gene end was trimmed by 0 bases and the J gene end by 4 bases; junction bases not matched to a gene: 6. The CDR3 reads CASSLAGRPQYEQYF. In nucleotides, the CDR3 is TGTGCCAGCAGCTTAGCCGGGAGGCCTCAATACGAGCAGTACTTC.